Below are 16 T cell receptor beta chains sequenced from a single sample in a study of T-cell reconstitution after alpha-beta-depleted transplantation in children. Unique molecular identifiers were used to barcode this TCRbeta library. From the PCR reads, TCRdb called clonotypes with MiXCR, one entry per CDR3 protein. The table records 250,000 or so distinct CDR3 sequences, under 30% of them present only once. The sequencing here drew on PBMCs, mostly from graft donor cells, taken 360 days after TCRalphabeta/CD19-depleted stem cell transplant. Source of these receptors: a female patient between 2 and 15 years old who had a stem cell transplant for congenital amegakaryocytic thrombocytopenia, so the T cells may come from the graft donor.

CDR3: CASSSDRGYGYTF. For the CDR3, the DNA is TGTGCCAGCAGCTCGGACAGGGGTTATGGCTACACCTTC. This chain links TRBV12-3 or TRBV12-4 with TRBJ1-2, with TRBD1 matching over 9 bases. CDR3 length: 13 amino acids. V dropped 6 bases and J dropped 5; count of bases not matched to a gene: 4.

In its sample, this clonotype was seen a few times. The chain carries TRBV6-1 and TRBJ2-1, with D possibly matching TRBD2 (5 bases). V shed 5 bases and J shed 3 bases, with 8 bases lying between them. CDR3 length: 13 residues. Germline V gene data show CDR1 as MNHNS and CDR2 as SASEGT. The CDR3 nucleotides are TGTGCCAGCAGTCCGGAGGACTACAATGAGCAGTTCTTC. It codes for CASSPEDYNEQFF.

The chain has TRBV12-5 and TRBJ1-1; D uncertain. V lost 4 bases and J lost 1, with 16 bases in between. The CDR3 is 16 amino acids. Per the germline V gene, CDR1 is LGHNT and CDR2 is FRNRAP. The CDR3 loop reads CASGSPHLQENTEAFF. The CDR3 coding sequence is TGTGCTAGTGGTTCACCTCACCTCCAGGAGAACACTGAAGCTTTCTTT.

This chain links TRBV7-6 with TRBJ2-1; weak D call: TRBD1 (6 bases). With 5 bases removed from V and 7 bases from J, the gap between germline ends came to 12 bases. The CDR3 loop spans 13 amino acids. Germline V CDR1 and CDR2: SGHVS, FNYEAQ. The DNA of the CDR3 is TGTGCCAGCAGCCCCCCGGACAGAAATGAGCAGTTCTTC. It encodes CASSPPDRNEQFF.

J is TRBJ1-4 and V is TRBV10-3; D gene uncertain. CDR3 size: 13 residues. The germline V gene has CDR1 ENHRY and CDR2 SYGVKD. V lost 3 bases and J lost 5, with 7 bases in between. Here the CDR3 DNA reads TGTGCCATCAGTGACGAATACAATGAAAAACTGTTTTTT. This translates into CAISDEYNEKLFF.

This clonotype was counted ten times or more. This chain's CDR3 is CASSRGPSSYEQYF. CDR3 sequence (DNA): TGCGCCAGCAGCCGAGGTCCAAGCTCCTACGAGCAGTACTTC. This chain joins TRBV5-1 and TRBJ2-7; D gene ambiguous. The ends were cut back, 4 bases at V and 0 bases at J, with 11 bases in the middle. The germline V gene encodes CDR1 SGHRS and CDR2 YFSETQ. This CDR3 contains 14 residues.

The chain carries TRBV3-1 and TRBJ1-2, with D perhaps TRBD1 (6 bases). CDR3 length: 14 amino acids. V lost 3 bases, J lost 5 bases, and 13 bases lay in between. CDR1 and CDR2 from the germline V gene are LGHDT and YNNKEL (reference sequence). Here the CDR3 DNA reads TGTGCCAGCAGCCATATCGGGACAAATTATGGCTACACCTTC. Residues: CASSHIGTNYGYTF.

The V and J genes are TRBV29-1 and TRBJ2-7, with 8 bases fitting TRBD2. Germline CDR1 and CDR2: SQVTM and ANQGSEA. Unmatched junction bases numbered 6, after V lost 4 bases and J lost 4 bases. CDR3 length: 13 amino acids. CDR3 sequence (DNA): TGCAGCGTTGTAGCGGGAAAGGGTTACGAGCAGTACTTC. This sequence encodes CSVVAGKGYEQYF.

This clonotype showed up just a few times. CDR3 sequence reads: CASSQYIDVTEAFF. For the CDR3, the DNA is TGTGCCAGCAGCCAATATATAGATGTCACTGAAGCTTTCTTT. This chain uses TRBV14 with TRBJ1-1; no clear D gene. V lost 2 bases to trimming and J lost 4 bases, with 11 bases between them. The CDR3 is 14 residues long. CDR1 and CDR2 from the germline V gene are SGHDN and FVKESK.

The chain has TRBV6-2 or TRBV6-3 and TRBJ2-1; D may be TRBD1 or TRBD2 (6 bases each). Per the germline V gene, CDR1 is MNHEY and CDR2 is SVGEGT. This CDR3 has 12 amino acids. The V and J ends lost 8 bases and 4 bases respectively, with 9 bases between them. The CDR3 sequence is CASGGPYNEQFF. The DNA for the CDR3 is TGTGCCAGCGGGGGGCCGTACAATGAGCAGTTCTTC.

This clonotype was observed at least ten times. This chain links TRBV10-3 with TRBJ2-5; 11 nucleotides match TRBD1. Germline V gives CDR1 ENHRY, CDR2 SYGVKD. Trimming at V came to 4 bases and at J to 5 bases, leaving 3 bases not matched to a gene. This CDR3 comprises 14 residues. The CDR3 DNA sequence: TGTGCCATCAGTGGGACAGGGGGCCGGGAGACCCAGTACTTC. As protein: CAISGTGGRETQYF.

The V call is TRBV18, the J call TRBJ1-2; tentative D call: TRBD1 (6 bases). The length of the CDR3 is 15 residues. V was shortened by 3 bases and J by 5 bases, with 16 bases between the two germline ends. Germline lookup yields CDR1 KGHSH and CDR2 LQKENI. CDR3 amino acids: CASSPQRDTYYGYTF. The CDR3 DNA follows: TGTGCCAGCTCACCCCAAAGGGACACATATTATGGCTACACCTTC.

The V call is TRBV19, the J call TRBJ2-5; 7 nucleotides align to TRBD1. V lost 6 bases to trimming and J lost 2 bases; unmatched junction nucleotides: 3. CDR3 length equals 13 residues. Germline assignment: CDR1 LNHDA and CDR2 SQIVND (reference sequence). The chain's CDR3 is CASSGTAQETQYF. The CDR3 nucleotides read TGTGCCAGTAGCGGGACAGCTCAAGAGACCCAGTACTTC.

This clonotype appeared many times. The chain recombines TRBV12-3 or TRBV12-4 with TRBJ1-1; the D gene is possibly TRBD1 (5 bases). V lost 3 bases to trimming and J lost 6 bases, with 8 bases between them. The CDR3 sequence is 12 residues long. The CDR3 here is CASSLQGPEAFF. DNA of the CDR3: TGTGCCAGCAGTTTGCAGGGACCTGAAGCTTTCTTT.

The J gene is TRBJ1-2, the V gene TRBV12-3 or TRBV12-4; a possible D gene is TRBD1 (5 bases). The CDR3 runs 13 residues. Trimming shortened V by 4 bases and J by 12 bases, and 18 bases separated the two germline ends. In nucleotides, the CDR3 is TGTGCCAGCAGTTGTTGCTTACCACCAGGGAACACCTTC. Its translation: CASSCCLPPGNTF.

This clonotype was seen only once. The gene calls are TRBV6-2 or TRBV6-3 and TRBJ2-3; D call uncertain. V was clipped by 6 bases and J by 4 bases, with 14 bases between them. The CDR3 is made up of 14 amino acids. The germline V gene encodes CDR1 MNHEY and CDR2 SVGEGT. The CDR3: CASSLPDWADTQYF. The CDR3 bases are TGTGCCAGCAGCCTCCCCGACTGGGCAGATACGCAGTATTTT.